The sequence of this T cell receptor beta chain was determined in a study of naive and memory T cell subsets. Two oligonucleotides, mixed equimolar, formed the beta constant-region primer covering TRBC1 and TRBC2. Four rounds of PCR amplified the ligated cDNA using nested alpha and beta constant-region primers plus SP2. TCRdb called the UMI-ligation and nested PCR reads again in MiXCR, with one record for every CDR3 protein. The top ten hold approximately 0.63% of the sample, which has over 110,000 distinct CDR3 sequences, approximately 20% seen once. Study outcomes and limitations: Activation and differentiation may alter RNA-based TCR counts. In naive cells, over 90% of TCR sequences were seen only once. Possibly reflecting memory cells re-expressing CD45RA, a few larger clonotypes occurred in naive repertoires, especially CD8.

V was cut by 0 bases and J by 6 bases, with 10 bases left in between. Germline loops: CDR1 SGHDT, CDR2 YYEEEE. The CDR3 runs 14 residues. This clonotype has a handful of counts. Its antigen is currently unknown. The sequencing input was naive CD8+ T cells from blood. This chain joins TRBV5-6 and TRBJ2-1; D unresolved. The source is a human donor in good health. CDR3 DNA: TGTGCCAGCAGCTTGGGGACGTATGGCAATGAGCAGTTCTTC. Encoded protein: CASSLGTYGNEQFF. The full variable domain, rest sourced from reference TRBV5-6 and TRBJ2-1, is DAGVTQSPTHLIKTRGQQVTLRCSPKSGHDTVSWYQQALGQGPQFIFQYYEEEERQRGNFPDRFSGHQFPNYSSELNVNALLLGDSALYLCASSLGTYGNEQFFGPGTRLTVL.